This is a list of T cell receptor beta chains from one sample in a study of cytotoxic CD8 clonotypes in ibrutinib-treated CLL. Only in-frame clones appear in the TCRdb table, and some are missing; sequencing was by immunoSEQ multiplex PCR. This sample carries 110,000 to 150,000 clones, more than 75% of them seen once, and the ten largest clones take 5.1%. Specimen: PBMCs, collected after 24 months of ibrutinib treatment. These TCRs come from a human donor with chronic lymphocytic leukemia. The CDR3 runs from the conserved cysteine through the conserved F or W. The order of the fields is CDR3 length, V gene, clone size, D gene, J gene, CDR3 DNA, CDR3 protein. A D gene is named only where the DNA matches it firmly. Clone size, where shown, is once, few, many, or a class for clones that have expanded.

length: 17
V: TRBV7-2
size: .
D: TRBD1
J: TRBJ1-4
DNA: TGTGCCAGCAGCGGGCCCGCAGGGGGCGCGCCTAATGAAAAACTGTTTTTT
CDR3: CASSGPAGGAPNEKLFF

length: 15
V: TRBV7-2
size: .
D: .
J: TRBJ1-6
DNA: TGTGCCAGCAACCGTAGGGGCAAGACCGATTCACCCCTCCACTTT
CDR3: CASNRRGKTDSPLHF

length: 15
V: TRBV4-3
size: many
D: TRBD2
J: TRBJ2-1
DNA: TGCGCCAGCAGCCAAGGGAGCGGGGCTATCAATGAGCAGTTCTTC
CDR3: CASSQGSGAINEQFF

length: 12
V: TRBV29-1
size: many
D: TRBD2
J: TRBJ2-5
DNA: TGCAGCGCTCGGGGGGGGCAGGAGACCCAGTACTTC
CDR3: CSARGGQETQYF

length: 12
V: TRBV6-5
size: once
D: .
J: TRBJ2-1
DNA: TGTGCCAGCAGAAGAGTGCCGGGAGAGCAGTTCTTC
CDR3: CASRRVPGEQFF

length: 13
V: TRBV7-2
size: .
D: .
J: TRBJ1-4
DNA: TGTGCCAGCAGCTTAGCAGTCCGGGACGTAATGTTTTTT
CDR3: CASSLAVRDVMFF

length: 14
V: TRBV6-5
size: .
D: .
J: TRBJ1-2
DNA: TGTGCCAGCAGTTACGGTAATGTGGATCGTGGCTACACCTTC
CDR3: CASSYGNVDRGYTF

length: 13
V: TRBV11-2
size: few
D: .
J: TRBJ1-4
DNA: TGTGCCAGCAGCTTACCCCCAGGCGAAAAACTGTTTTTT
CDR3: CASSLPPGEKLFF

length: 18
V: TRBV5-4
size: .
D: .
J: TRBJ2-2
DNA: TGTGCCAGCAGCTTGGCGGGTCTGGACCCCGCGAACACCGGGGAGCTGTTTTTT
CDR3: CASSLAGLDPANTGELFF

length: 12
V: TRBV4-1
size: .
D: .
J: TRBJ2-7
DNA: TGCGCCAGCAGCCACGGGGCTGGCGAGCAGTACTTC
CDR3: CASSHGAGEQYF

length: 14
V: TRBV7-2
size: .
D: TRBD2
J: TRBJ2-4
DNA: TGTGCCAGCAGCCTACCGGGACTAGCGGGCCAGGGGTACTTC
CDR3: CASSLPGLAGQGYF

length: 14
V: TRBV28
size: .
D: .
J: TRBJ2-3
DNA: TGTGCCAGCGGCCCGGGGTGGGGCACAGATACGCAGTATTTT
CDR3: CASGPGWGTDTQYF

length: 17
V: TRBV9
size: few
D: TRBD2
J: TRBJ2-1
DNA: TGTGCCAGCAGCGTAGCTTGGGGGACTAGCGGGTACAATGAGCAGTTCTTC
CDR3: CASSVAWGTSGYNEQFF

length: 11
V: TRBV7-2
size: many
D: .
J: TRBJ2-5
DNA: TGTGCCAGCGGGGTAGGAGAGACCCAGTACTTC
CDR3: CASGVGETQYF

length: 15
V: TRBV6-5
size: .
D: TRBD2
J: TRBJ2-3
DNA: TGTGCCAGCAGTACCCGACTAGCGGGCACAGATACGCAGTATTTT
CDR3: CASSTRLAGTDTQYF

length: 11
V: TRBV5-1
size: .
D: .
J: TRBJ2-7
DNA: TGCGCCAGCAGCTTGGTGGGTGAGCAGTACTTC
CDR3: CASSLVGEQYF

length: 15
V: TRBV5-1
size: .
D: .
J: TRBJ2-7
DNA: TGCGCCAGCAGCTTGGATGCCCTACTAGCTCTCGAGCAGTACTTC
CDR3: CASSLDALLALEQYF

length: 13
V: TRBV7-2
size: .
D: .
J: TRBJ2-7
DNA: TGTGCCAGCAGCCCCTCGTACCCCTTCGAGCAGTACTTC
CDR3: CASSPSYPFEQYF

length: 15
V: TRBV9
size: .
D: TRBD2
J: TRBJ2-7
DNA: TGTGCCAGCAGCCCGGGACTAGCGGGGTTCTACGAGCAGTACTTC
CDR3: CASSPGLAGFYEQYF

length: 13
V: TRBV14
size: few
D: TRBD1
J: TRBJ2-7
DNA: TGTGCCAGCAGCCGACAGGGGTACGGCGAGCAGTACTTC
CDR3: CASSRQGYGEQYF

length: 15
V: TRBV18
size: .
D: .
J: TRBJ1-4
DNA: TGTGCCAGCTCACCGCGGGCGGGAATCAATGAAAAACTGTTTTTT
CDR3: CASSPRAGINEKLFF

length: 14
V: TRBV7-3
size: .
D: TRBD2
J: TRBJ2-1
DNA: TGTGCCAGCAGCCGGACTAGCGGGAACAATGAGCAGTTCTTC
CDR3: CASSRTSGNNEQFF

length: 14
V: TRBV7-2
size: .
D: .
J: TRBJ2-5
DNA: TGTGCCAGCAGCCCAAACAGGGTTGGAGAGACCCAGTACTTC
CDR3: CASSPNRVGETQYF

length: 14
V: TRBV27
size: .
D: .
J: TRBJ2-3
DNA: TGTGCCAGCAGTTGGGGCAGGTACACAGATACGCAGTATTTT
CDR3: CASSWGRYTDTQYF

length: 13
V: TRBV11-1
size: .
D: .
J: TRBJ1-1
DNA: TGTGCCAGCACGATAGGTCGGAACACTGAAGCTTTCTTT
CDR3: CASTIGRNTEAFF

length: 13
V: TRBV6-6
size: .
D: .
J: TRBJ2-2
DNA: TGTGCCAGCAGTTACCAGTCGCGCGGGGAGCTGTTTTTT
CDR3: CASSYQSRGELFF

length: 15
V: TRBV9
size: .
D: TRBD2
J: TRBJ2-1
DNA: TGTGCCAGCAGCCCCGGACTAGCGGACTACAATGAGCAGTTCTTC
CDR3: CASSPGLADYNEQFF

length: 16
V: TRBV4-3
size: .
D: .
J: TRBJ1-4
DNA: TGCGCCAGCAGCCCTCATTCCGGGGGGCCCCCAGAAAAACTGTTTTTT
CDR3: CASSPHSGGPPEKLFF

length: 14
V: TRBV19
size: .
D: .
J: TRBJ2-2
DNA: TGTGCCAGCCAGTGGGGCAGGGTGACCGGGGAGCTGTTTTTT
CDR3: CASQWGRVTGELFF

length: 14
V: TRBV19
size: .
D: TRBD2
J: TRBJ2-1
DNA: TGTGCCAGTAGTACATACGGGACTAACAATGAGCAGTTCTTC
CDR3: CASSTYGTNNEQFF

length: 14
V: TRBV7-2
size: once
D: TRBD1
J: TRBJ1-1
DNA: TGTGCCAGCAGCCCACGGACAGGGGGCACTGAAGCTTTCTTT
CDR3: CASSPRTGGTEAFF

length: 16
V: TRBV28
size: .
D: .
J: TRBJ1-5
DNA: TGTGCCAGCAGCCCCCGAGGGAGGGGAGGCAATCAGCCCCAGCATTTT
CDR3: CASSPRGRGGNQPQHF

length: 15
V: TRBV7-8
size: .
D: TRBD1
J: TRBJ1-1
DNA: TGTGCCAGCAGCTGGGGGACAGGGGGCGCGTATGAAGCTTTCTTT
CDR3: CASSWGTGGAYEAFF

length: 17
V: TRBV7-2
size: .
D: .
J: TRBJ2-1
DNA: TGTGCCAGCAGCCCCCAGCCCCAGGGGAGCTCCTACAATGAGCAGTTCTTC
CDR3: CASSPQPQGSSYNEQFF

length: 15
V: TRBV7-3
size: once
D: TRBD2
J: TRBJ2-3
DNA: TGTGCCAGCAGCTTAGGACTAGCGGGGGCGGATACGCAGTATTTT
CDR3: CASSLGLAGADTQYF

length: 17
V: TRBV7-2
size: .
D: TRBD2
J: TRBJ2-1
DNA: TGTGCCACCGGGGGACTAGCGGGAGGCCAGATTGGTAATGAGCAGTTCTTC
CDR3: CATGGLAGGQIGNEQFF

length: 14
V: TRBV6-5
size: .
D: TRBD1
J: TRBJ1-1
DNA: TGTGCCAGCAGTAAGGGACAGGGGAACACTGAAGCTTTCTTT
CDR3: CASSKGQGNTEAFF

length: 15
V: TRBV6-1
size: .
D: .
J: TRBJ1-5
DNA: TGTGCCAGCAGCCTCGGGACACTTAGCAATCAGCCCCAGCATTTT
CDR3: CASSLGTLSNQPQHF

length: 16
V: TRBV11-1
size: .
D: .
J: TRBJ1-2
DNA: TGTGCCAGCCGGAAGGGGAGGACCCGCTTAAACTATGGCTACACCTTC
CDR3: CASRKGRTRLNYGYTF

length: 14
V: TRBV7-2
size: .
D: .
J: TRBJ1-1
DNA: TGTGCCAGCAGCTTGACGCGAGTGTCCACTGAAGCTTTCTTT
CDR3: CASSLTRVSTEAFF

length: 12
V: TRBV10-3
size: .
D: .
J: TRBJ2-7
DNA: TGTGCCACGGGACTGACGGCGGGCGAGCAGTACTTC
CDR3: CATGLTAGEQYF

length: 13
V: TRBV27
size: .
D: .
J: TRBJ2-7
DNA: TGTGCCACCGCGACAGTTTCTACGGGCGAGCAGTACTTC
CDR3: CATATVSTGEQYF

length: 14
V: TRBV9
size: .
D: .
J: TRBJ1-5
DNA: TGTGCCAGCACCCCCGGGAGCAGCAATCAGCCCCAGCATTTT
CDR3: CASTPGSSNQPQHF

length: 15
V: TRBV11-1
size: .
D: TRBD2
J: TRBJ2-7
DNA: TGTGCCAGCAGCTTCGGACTAGCGGGAGCCTACGAGCAGTACTTC
CDR3: CASSFGLAGAYEQYF

length: 12
V: TRBV7-9
size: .
D: .
J: TRBJ1-4
DNA: TGTGCCAGCAGCGGCAGGAACGAAAAACTGTTTTTT
CDR3: CASSGRNEKLFF

length: 15
V: TRBV5-4
size: .
D: .
J: TRBJ2-3
DNA: TGTGCCAGCAGCTCCACTCGGGGTGGGACAGATACGCAGTATTTT
CDR3: CASSSTRGGTDTQYF

length: 15
V: TRBV7-2
size: .
D: .
J: TRBJ1-3
DNA: TGTGCCAGCAGCTTACCGGAGGGCTCTGGAAACACCATATATTTT
CDR3: CASSLPEGSGNTIYF

length: 14
V: TRBV15
size: once
D: .
J: TRBJ1-2
DNA: TGTGCCACCAGCAGAGCGTCCGTGGGGTATGGCTACACCTTC
CDR3: CATSRASVGYGYTF

length: 15
V: TRBV11-2
size: .
D: TRBD1
J: TRBJ1-4
DNA: TGTGCCAGCAGCTTCGGACAGGGAGCTAATGAAAAACTGTTTTTT
CDR3: CASSFGQGANEKLFF